These 10 T cell receptor beta chains were all obtained from the same sample, sequenced in a study of T cell responses to AZD1222 COVID-19 vaccine. Clones were sequenced by immunoSEQ multiplex PCR, and TCRdb holds only the in-frame ones, with some missing. The sample consists of about 130,000 clones, about 93% of them appearing once. Sequences were derived from peripheral blood, sampled on day 0 of AZD1222 vaccination. All receptors come from an adult in good health.

This clone was observed a handful of times. The V and J genes are TRBV5-8 and TRBJ1-4; D is unresolved. The ends were cut back, 0 bases at V and 2 bases at J, with 5 bases in the middle. Germline CDR1 reads SGHTS; CDR2 reads YDEGEE. CDR3 length: 14 amino acids. The CDR3 region has the DNA TGTGCCAGCAGCTTGGGGACGACTAATGAAAAACTGTTTTTT. Translated: CASSLGTTNEKLFF.

This chain connects TRBV3-1 (or the pseudogene TRBV3-2) to TRBJ1-5; possible D gene TRBD1, 5 bases. This CDR3 has 19 residues. Between the trimmed V and J ends, which lost 1 base and 2 bases, there was a span of 21 bases. Germline assignment: CDR1 LGHDT and CDR2 YNNKEL (reference sequence). CDR3 bases: TGTGCCAGCAGCCAAGGGGGACTGTGGATTAGGGGTTGCAATCAGCCCCAGCATTTT. Encoded protein: CASSQGGLWIRGCNQPQHF.

CDR3 loop: CASSTQGALYGYTF. The CDR3 DNA reads as TGTGCCAGCAGTACACAGGGGGCACTATATGGCTACACCTTC. The chain combines TRBV5-4 with TRBJ1-2, with TRBD1 identical over 9 bases. J lost 5 bases, V lost 5 bases, and 7 bases had no gene match. The germline V gene encodes CDR1 SGHNT and CDR2 YYREEE (reference sequence). CDR3 length: 14 residues.

This sequence joins TRBV5-5 and TRBJ1-1; TRBD1 matches 9 bases. Germline assignment: CDR1 SGHKS and CDR2 YYEKEE (reference sequence). The length of the CDR3 is 15 residues. V shed 4 bases and J 4 bases; nucleotides not matched to a gene: 8. The CDR3 DNA follows: TGTGCCAGCAGCACCCCCGGGACAGGGAGCACTGAAGCTTTCTTT. Translating it yields CASSTPGTGSTEAFF.

The J gene is TRBJ2-2, the V gene TRBV9; D ambiguous. In germline, CDR1 is SGDLS, CDR2 YYNGEE. With 0 bases removed from V and 7 bases from J, the gap between germline ends came to 10 bases. This CDR3 comprises 14 residues. The CDR3 coding sequence is TGTGCCAGCAGCGTAGATCTAGAGAACGGGGAGCTGTTTTTT. Protein product: CASSVDLENGELFF. Combining the CDR3 with reference TRBV9 and TRBJ2-2 gives the whole variable domain DSGVTQTPKHLITATGQRVTLRCSPRSGDLSVYWYQQSLDQGLQFLIQYYNGEERAKGNILERFSAQQFPDLHSELNLSSLELGDSALYFCASSVDLENGELFFGEGSRLTVL.

The chain joins TRBV7-8 to TRBJ2-5; TRBD2 is a possible D gene (5 bases). Germline V gene data show CDR1 as SGHVS and CDR2 as FQNEAQ. The CDR3 spans 16 residues. Trimming shortened V by 5 bases and J by 5 bases, and 21 bases separated the two germline ends. The CDR3 spells CASSPTRLAVRETQYF. As DNA, the CDR3 is TGTGCCAGCAGCCCGACCAGGCTAGCAGTAAGGGAGACCCAGTACTTC.

Only one count was recorded for this clone. The chain uses TRBV29-1 and TRBJ2-5; D gene ambiguous. The CDR3 sequence is 12 residues long. V was shortened by 1 base and J by 4 bases, with 7 bases between the two germline ends. Per germline, CDR1 SQVTM and CDR2 ANQGSEA. The CDR3 region is CSVEGSGETQYF. The CDR3 DNA is TGCAGCGTTGAAGGGTCTGGAGAGACCCAGTACTTC.

The chain has TRBV5-1 and TRBJ2-3; 8 bases are a match to TRBD1. J gave up 1 base and V 4 bases, and 8 bases lay outside the gene matches. The CDR3 runs to 16 residues. CDR1 is SGHRS and CDR2 is YFSETQ in the germline V gene. The CDR3 loop is CASSPPAGQGTDTQYF. CDR3 in DNA: TGCGCCAGCAGCCCGCCGGCGGGACAGGGCACAGATACGCAGTATTTT. The whole variable domain, remainder taken from reference TRBV5-1 and TRBJ2-3, is KAGVTQTPRYLIKTRGQQVTLSCSPISGHRSVSWYQQTPGQGLQFLFEYFSETQRNKGNFPGRFSGRQFSNSRSEMNVSTLELGDSALYLCASSPPAGQGTDTQYFGPGTRLTVL.

This sequence joins TRBV6-2 or TRBV6-3 and TRBJ1-1, with D possibly being TRBD1 (6 bases). This CDR3 comprises 13 residues. CDR1 is MNHEY and CDR2 is SVGEGT in the germline V gene. V was cut by 4 bases and J by 10 bases, with 16 bases left in between. CDR3 loop: CASSFRGPPGAFF. The CDR3 coding sequence is TGTGCCAGCAGTTTCCGGGGGCCGCCCGGAGCTTTCTTT.

The chain employs TRBV11-3 and TRBJ1-6; no clear D gene. CDR1 is SGHNT and CDR2 is YENEEA in the germline V gene. V was cut by 1 base and J by 8 bases, with 3 bases left in between. This CDR3 spans 12 amino acids. In DNA form, the CDR3 reads TGTGCCAGCAGCTTAGGATATTCACCCCTCCACTTT. Amino acid sequence: CASSLGYSPLHF. The whole variable domain, filled in from reference TRBV11-3 and TRBJ1-6, reads EAGVVQSPRYKIIEKKQPVAFWCNPISGHNTLYWYLQNLGQGPELLIRYENEEAVDDSQLPKDRFSAERLKGVDSTLKIQPAELGDSAVYLCASSLGYSPLHFGNGTRLTVT.